The 16 T cell receptor beta chains presented below share a single source sample, sequenced in a study of response to subunit inactivated influenza vaccine. In TCRdb, the RT-PCR reads were re-called with MiXCR into one record per CDR3 protein. This table has a few hundred thousand distinct CDR3 sequences, roughly 15% appearing once. Sequencing was performed on PBMCs from blood, taken 11 to 12 days after vaccination. These TCRs come from a man aged 45-65 years who received an inactivated influenza vaccine.

The table lists this clonotype with a few counts. The V gene is TRBV20-1, the J gene TRBJ1-5; no definite D call. Between the trimmed V and J ends, which lost 4 bases and 0 bases, there was a span of 10 bases. This CDR3 comprises 14 residues. CDR1 is DFQATT and CDR2 is SNEGSKA in the germline V gene (reference sequence). The CDR3 loop reads CSAKGTDSNQPQHF. As DNA, the CDR3 is TGCAGTGCTAAAGGAACGGATAGCAATCAGCCCCAGCATTTT.

The V gene is TRBV20-1, the J gene TRBJ2-7; 7 bases map to TRBD2. The CDR3 has 15 residues. V gave up 0 bases and J gave up 7 bases; unmatched junction bases: 12. CDR1 is DFQATT, CDR2 SNEGSKA, per germline (reference sequence). This chain's CDR3 is CSARDRTGGSREQYF. The CDR3 coding sequence is TGCAGTGCTAGAGATAGGACTGGCGGGAGCAGGGAGCAGTACTTC.

The chain is built from TRBV9 and TRBJ2-7; D not certain. The V end lost 3 bases, the J end lost 0 bases, and 10 bases lay between the germline ends. CDR3 size: 14 residues. Germline V gives CDR1 SGDLS, CDR2 YYNGEE. For the CDR3, the DNA is TGTGCCAGCAGCGCCGACCATAGCTCCTACGAGCAGTACTTC. Encoded protein: CASSADHSSYEQYF.

V usage is TRBV5-6 and J usage is TRBJ2-3, with D tentatively TRBD1 (6 bases). The CDR3 is 13 residues long. With 5 bases removed from V and 8 bases from J, the gap between germline ends came to 15 bases. Germline V CDR1 and CDR2: SGHDT, YYEEEE. The CDR3 DNA follows: TGTGCCAGCAGGTCGGGGACAAAGGGTACGCAGTATTTT. As protein: CASRSGTKGTQYF.

This clonotype was detected ten times or more. The V and J genes are TRBV12-5 and TRBJ2-5, with D unresolved. The CDR3 has 16 amino acids. Trimming removed 1 base from V and 5 bases from J, with 17 bases in between. The germline V gene has CDR1 LGHNT and CDR2 FRNRAP. CDR3 region: CASGLGHPGMGETQYF. The CDR3 coding sequence is TGTGCTAGTGGTTTGGGCCACCCCGGTATGGGCGAGACCCAGTACTTC.

This clonotype was recorded a few times. This sequence joins TRBV12-3 or TRBV12-4 and TRBJ2-2, with no clear D. This CDR3 contains 12 residues. Deletions cut 5 bases from V and 5 bases from J, with 6 bases between. The chain's CDR3 is CASSPMTGELFF. In nucleotides, the CDR3 is TGTGCCAGCAGTCCGATGACCGGGGAGCTGTTTTTT.

This clonotype was seen a few times. V usage is TRBV10-3 and J usage is TRBJ2-5; D gene uncertain. Germline loops: CDR1 ENHRY, CDR2 SYGVKD. CDR3 length: 14 residues. Trimming cost V 0 bases and J 3 bases, with 8 bases left between them. The CDR3 region is CAISESSTEETQYF. As DNA, the CDR3 is TGTGCCATCAGTGAGTCGAGTACCGAAGAGACCCAGTACTTC.

Points on this clonotype: A junction boundary mismatches the germline segment, possibly from a read error. This chain joins TRBV28 and TRBJ2-3, with TRBD1 as a possible D gene (6 bases). CDR1 MDHEN and CDR2 SYDVKM come from the germline V gene. The CDR3 contains 13 residues. The DNA for the CDR3 is TGTGCCAGCATTAGCGCAGGGGCAGAAACGCAGTATTTT. Translating it yields CASISAGAETQYF.

Only a few counts were recorded for this clonotype. V and J are TRBV18 and TRBJ1-2, with D maybe TRBD1 (5 bases). The CDR3 length is 15 residues. The germline CDR1 and CDR2 sequences are KGHSH and LQKENI. Trimming cost V 1 base and J 4 bases, with 13 bases left between them. Here the CDR3 DNA reads TGTGCCAGCTCACCACGGCAGGGACCACCCTATGGCTACACCTTC. This encodes CASSPRQGPPYGYTF.

This clonotype was seen only a few times. V gene TRBV5-1 combines with J gene TRBJ1-1; D remains unclear. The CDR3 covers 13 residues. Trimming shortened V by 1 base and J by 6 bases, and 10 bases separated the two germline ends. From germline, CDR1 is SGHRS and CDR2 YFSETQ. The chain's CDR3 is CASSLITGAEAFF. As DNA, the CDR3 is TGCGCCAGCAGCTTGATAACCGGCGCTGAAGCTTTCTTT. The full variable domain, with the rest looked up from reference TRBV5-1 and TRBJ1-1, is KAGVTQTPRYLIKTRGQQVTLSCSPISGHRSVSWYQQTPGQGLQFLFEYFSETQRNKGNFPGRFSGRQFSNSRSEMNVSTLELGDSALYLCASSLITGAEAFFGQGTRLTVV.

The chain employs TRBV12-3 or TRBV12-4 and TRBJ1-4; possibly TRBD1 for D (5 bases). V lost 5 bases to trimming and J lost 1 base, with 11 bases between them. This CDR3 spans 15 amino acids. CDR3 region: CASSVSGGTNEKLFF. For the CDR3, the DNA is TGTGCCAGCAGTGTCTCGGGGGGAACTAATGAAAAACTGTTTTTT.

This chain joins TRBV6-1 and TRBJ1-1; no clear D. Germline-derived CDR1 and CDR2 are MNHNS and SASEGT. CDR3 size: 15 residues. V lost 6 bases and J lost 4, with 18 bases in between. Here the CDR3 reads CASSRHVVEVTEAFF. DNA of the CDR3: TGTGCCAGCAGCCGCCATGTGGTCGAGGTCACTGAAGCTTTCTTT.

This chain connects TRBV25-1 to TRBJ2-3, with 12 bases fitting TRBD1. Germline CDR1 reads MGHDK; CDR2 reads SYGVNS. V was clipped by 3 bases and J by 5 bases; unmatched bases: 6. The CDR3 consists of 16 residues. The CDR3 is CASSDPGQGAIDTQYF. The CDR3 DNA follows: TGTGCCAGCAGTGACCCGGGACAGGGGGCGATAGATACGCAGTATTTT. Together with reference TRBV25-1 and TRBJ2-3, the CDR3 gives the full variable domain: EADIYQTPRYLVIGTGKKITLECSQTMGHDKMYWYQQDPGMELHLIHYSYGVNSTEKGDLSSESTVSRIRTEHFPLTLESARPSHTSQYLCASSDPGQGAIDTQYFGPGTRLTVL.

In this sample, this clonotype turned up a few times. The rearrangement uses TRBV6-2 or TRBV6-3 and TRBJ2-5; D gene ambiguous. Trimming removed 2 bases from V and 3 bases from J, with 7 bases in between. Germline V gene sequence: CDR1 MNHEY, CDR2 SVGEGT. This CDR3 is built from 13 residues. The CDR3 DNA reads TGTGCCAGCAGTTACGCTGGGGAAGAGACCCAGTACTTC. Amino acids: CASSYAGEETQYF.

The chain employs TRBV28 and TRBJ2-1; 10 nucleotides align to TRBD2. CDR3 size: 17 residues. In germline, CDR1 is MDHEN, CDR2 SYDVKM. V dropped 2 bases and J dropped 8; count of bases not matched to a gene: 12. CDR3 region: CASSLGSSGRIIDEQFF. The CDR3 nucleotides are TGTGCCAGCAGTTTAGGGTCTAGCGGGAGAATTATAGATGAGCAGTTCTTC.

This clonotype was detected a few times. This chain links TRBV12-3 or TRBV12-4 with TRBJ2-2, with a possible D match to TRBD1 (6 bases). The CDR3 spans 16 residues. V was cut by 6 bases and J by 1 base, with 15 bases left in between. In nucleotides, the CDR3 is TGTGCCAGCAGCCGCCTCGTGGGACAGAACACCGGGGAGCTGTTTTTT. Its translation is CASSRLVGQNTGELFF.